This TCR beta chain was sequenced in a study of CXCR3-negative and CXCR3-positive naive CD8 T cells. cDNA libraries for TRB were generated by 5' RACE incorporating UMI labels. One entry per CDR3 protein, without DNA, is what TCRdb gives after re-calling the 5' RACE reads. The listing contains 70,000 to 95,000 distinct CDR3 sequences. The germline V gene has CDR1 SGHAT and CDR2 FQNNGV. This CDR3 spans 13 amino acids. This receptor was taken from a human donor in good health. Some clones in this sample may be carry-over from other donors' samples. The specimen sequenced was naive CXCR3- CD8+ T cells from blood. The subset denotes: CD45RO-CCR7+CD27+CD95- naive CD8+ T cells lacking CXCR3 (TNR3-). The genes are TRBV11-2 and TRBJ1-2. The CDR3 sequence: CASSHELRYGYTF.